This T cell receptor beta chain was profiled in a study of T cells in Graves' hyperthyroidism and ophthalmopathy. At least ten counts were recorded for this clonotype. With 5 bases clipped from V and 5 bases from J, the junction kept 5 bases outside the gene matches. The germline CDR1 and CDR2 sequences are SEHNR and FQNEAQ (reference sequence). The CDR3 loop spans 13 amino acids. From RNA transcripts, TCR beta CDR3 regions were amplified. Initially, a first-round RT-PCR of the TCR CDR3 employed the HTBI primer set. TCRdb fed the multiplex PCR reads into MiXCR, producing one record per CDR3 protein. The sample holds 700,000 or so distinct CDR3 sequences, approximately 16% seen once.

The specimen sequenced was blood. The sequence was obtained from a man younger than 30 with Graves' hyperthyroidism. This chain joins TRBV7-9 and TRBJ2-7; TRBD1 matches at 8 bases. The CDR3 is CASSPQGADEQYF. CDR3 in DNA: TGTGCCAGCAGCCCCCAGGGGGCCGACGAGCAGTACTTC.